This TCR beta chain was identified during a study of T cell changes during pregnancy in multiple sclerosis. Profiling relied on immunoSEQ multiplex PCR, and the TCRdb table lists in-frame clones only, not all of them. The table shows 25,000 to 30,000 clones, with about 85% occurring only once. V was clipped by 1 base and J by 7 bases, with 11 bases between them. From germline, CDR1 is PRHDT and CDR2 FYEKMQ (reference sequence). The CDR3 contains 14 residues. The source is a female donor with multiple sclerosis, enrolled in a pregnancy study. Sequenced material: CD8+ T cells from peripheral blood mononuclear cells, taken after pregnancy. This sequence joins TRBV13 and TRBJ1-3; D remains unclear. CDR3 amino acids: CASSLANSGNTIYF. The CDR3 coding sequence is TGTGCCAGCAGCTTAGCAAACTCGGGGAACACCATATATTTT.